The sample holds a few counts of the clone carrying this TCR beta chain. The antigen remains undetermined. Using constant-segment primers, 5'RACE produced TCR alpha and TCR beta cDNA libraries carrying sample barcodes and UMIs. MiXCR was run by TCRdb on the 5' RACE reads, yielding one entry per CDR3 protein. Of around 300,000 distinct CDR3 sequences listed, roughly 8.2% are singletons. This specimen comes from a study of T-cell memory formation after mild COVID-19. Study summary: TCR clustering was largely donor specific.

General study findings and limits: Clonal second-wave expansions that peaked on day 37 had unconfirmed SARS-CoV-2 specificity. The pre-infection memory compartment contained some responding clones, suggesting cross-reactive memory joined.

CDR3 size: 14 residues. Germline CDR1 and CDR2: SGHTA and FQGNSA. Deletions cut 7 bases from V and 1 base from J, with 13 bases between. The rearrangement uses TRBV7-2 and TRBJ1-1, with D uncertain. The clonotype was recovered from a man aged 18-30 years who had mild COVID-19 (a few samples of this study predate the infection). Cell type and time point are not known. The sample comprised PBMCs or a T cell subset sorted from them (not recorded which). For the CDR3, the DNA is TGTGCCAGCAACATACACTCGGGGAACACTGAAGCTTTCTTT. Translated, it gives CASNIHSGNTEAFF.